This T cell receptor (beta chain) came from a study of early stage breast cancer tumors. Trimming took off 5 bases at V and 11 bases at J, with 16 bases between the two ends. Germline assignment: CDR1 SGHAT and CDR2 FQNNGV. The CDR3 covers 13 residues. Only in-frame clones appear in the TCRdb table, and some are missing; sequencing was by immunoSEQ multiplex PCR. The repertoire holds 51,000 or so clones, with approximately 83% as singletons. This clone was found a few times. Source material: blood. The chain employs TRBV11-2 and TRBJ1-5; no reliable D call. The receptor was isolated from a person aged 45 to 59 with breast cancer. Here the CDR3 DNA reads TGTGCCAGCAGCCCGCACAACCTACTGGCCCAGCATTTT. It translates to CASSPHNLLAQHF.